Listed below are T cell receptor beta chains from one sample, sequenced in a study of radiation and T cells in renal cell carcinoma. Libraries were prepared by immunoSEQ multiplex PCR; TCRdb keeps only in-frame clonotypes and omits some of them. The top ten clones hold 6% to 8% of a sample with tens of thousands of clones, roughly three quarters of them seen once. This specimen consisted of blood, obtained from a patient whose treatment included radiotherapy and nephrectomy. All receptors come from a man between 60 and 75 years old with renal cell carcinoma. Both conserved end residues are part of each CDR3. A D gene is named only where the DNA matches it firmly. The size entry is marked missing in some rows and otherwise reads once, few, many or a size class.

d_call: -; j_call: TRBJ2-2; v_call: TRBV27; clone_size: -; cdr3_aa: CASSLWIAPGELFF; cdr3_nt: TGTGCCAGCAGTTTATGGATAGCTCCCGGGGAGCTGTTTTTT
d_call: -; j_call: TRBJ1-1; v_call: TRBV10-2; clone_size: -; cdr3_aa: CASRTGEGWTEAFF; cdr3_nt: TGCGCCAGCAGGACGGGAGAGGGGTGGACTGAAGCTTTCTTT
d_call: -; j_call: TRBJ2-1; v_call: TRBV30; clone_size: -; cdr3_aa: CAWGDGSSYNEQFF; cdr3_nt: TGTGCCTGGGGGGACGGGAGCTCCTACAATGAGCAGTTCTTC
d_call: TRBD2; j_call: TRBJ2-2; v_call: TRBV7-9; clone_size: -; cdr3_aa: CASSPLAGLANTGELFF; cdr3_nt: TGTGCCAGCAGCCCGCTAGCGGGGCTAGCGAACACCGGGGAGCTGTTTTTT
d_call: -; j_call: TRBJ1-1; v_call: TRBV5-1; clone_size: -; cdr3_aa: CASSSRTVQGAFF; cdr3_nt: TGCGCCAGCAGCTCTAGGACAGTACAAGGTGCTTTCTTT
d_call: -; j_call: TRBJ2-7; v_call: TRBV7-9; clone_size: -; cdr3_aa: CASSLPQVKRVTYEQYF; cdr3_nt: TGTGCCAGCAGCTTACCCCAGGTTAAGAGGGTTACCTACGAGCAGTACTTC
d_call: -; j_call: TRBJ1-5; v_call: TRBV6-6; clone_size: -; cdr3_aa: CASSRDVTWPQHF; cdr3_nt: TGTGCCAGCAGTAGGGACGTGACGTGGCCCCAGCATTTT
d_call: -; j_call: TRBJ1-1; v_call: TRBV28; clone_size: -; cdr3_aa: CASISGNVREAFF; cdr3_nt: TGTGCCAGCATATCCGGCAATGTCCGGGAAGCTTTCTTT
d_call: -; j_call: TRBJ2-1; v_call: TRBV11-2; clone_size: -; cdr3_aa: CASSYGTLPFF; cdr3_nt: TGTGCCAGCAGCTACGGGACTCTCCCGTTCTTC
d_call: TRBD2; j_call: TRBJ2-3; v_call: TRBV5-1; clone_size: -; cdr3_aa: CASSLVVAGGLGTDTQYF; cdr3_nt: TGCGCCAGCAGCTTGGTGGTTGCGGGAGGCCTGGGCACAGATACGCAGTATTTT
d_call: -; j_call: TRBJ2-4; v_call: TRBV11-1; clone_size: many; cdr3_aa: CASSSGGPNIQYF; cdr3_nt: TGTGCCAGCAGCTCCGGTGGCCCCAACATTCAGTACTTC
d_call: -; j_call: TRBJ2-5; v_call: TRBV12-5; clone_size: -; cdr3_aa: CASGLGRGETQYF; cdr3_nt: TGTGCTAGTGGTTTGGGAAGGGGGGAGACCCAGTACTTC
d_call: -; j_call: TRBJ1-2; v_call: TRBV6-5; clone_size: -; cdr3_aa: CASSRPTGGYTF; cdr3_nt: TGTGCCAGCAGTCGCCCCACAGGTGGCTACACCTTC
d_call: -; j_call: TRBJ1-5; v_call: TRBV6-4; clone_size: -; cdr3_aa: CASSGGTRNQPQHF; cdr3_nt: TGTGCCAGCTCCGGAGGGACACGCAATCAGCCCCAGCATTTT
d_call: -; j_call: TRBJ1-6; v_call: TRBV7-8; clone_size: -; cdr3_aa: CASSSRRDMSSYNSPLHF; cdr3_nt: TGTGCCAGCAGCTCTCGCCGGGACATGAGCTCCTATAATTCACCCCTCCACTTT
d_call: -; j_call: TRBJ1-6; v_call: TRBV2; clone_size: once; cdr3_aa: CASRIGQNNSPLHF; cdr3_nt: TGTGCCAGCAGGATAGGACAGAATAATTCACCCCTCCACTTT
d_call: TRBD2; j_call: TRBJ2-3; v_call: TRBV30; clone_size: once; cdr3_aa: CAWGLAGVSDTQYF; cdr3_nt: TGTGCCTGGGGACTAGCGGGAGTGTCAGATACGCAGTATTTT